This T cell receptor (beta chain) originates from a study of blood T cell repertoires in COVID-19. Study-wide background: Acute and convalescent COVID-19 specimens originated in the United States, Italy and Spain. T cells, B-cell-depleted T cells, or PBMCs provided the cDNA or gDNA that served as material.

The V end was cut by 0 bases, the J end by 6 bases, with 15 bases between. Germline V CDR1 and CDR2: SGHDT, YYEEEE. The CDR3 covers 15 residues. Study processing details: Estimation of nucleated cell counts was performed using reference gene primer amplification. This table comes from immunoSEQ multiplex PCR, and its TCRdb copy is limited to in-frame clones, with some not included. The D gene and trimming were derived from the DNA, and the V and J assignments and clone size from that table. Here the sample spans hundreds of thousands of clones, 80% to 90% being singletons. The gene calls are TRBV5-6 and TRBJ1-1; D is ambiguous. Input material: peripheral blood. The TCR comes from a man aged 35-49 years with acute or convalescent COVID-19. DNA of the CDR3: TGTGCCAGCAGCTTGGTTCCCGGGAGCGGGGCTGAAGCTTTCTTT. Translation gives CASSLVPGSGAEAFF.